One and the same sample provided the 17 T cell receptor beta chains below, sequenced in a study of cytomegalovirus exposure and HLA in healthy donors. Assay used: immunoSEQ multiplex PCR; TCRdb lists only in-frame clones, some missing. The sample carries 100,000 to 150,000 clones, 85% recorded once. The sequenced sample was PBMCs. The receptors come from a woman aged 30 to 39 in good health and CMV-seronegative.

This CDR3 reads CASSIVDEQYF. CDR3 nucleotides: TGTGCCAGTAGTATAGTCGACGAGCAGTACTTC. The rearrangement links TRBV19 to TRBJ2-7; D is ambiguous. The germline V and J ends were trimmed by 1 base and 5 bases, with 3 bases remaining between them. Germline CDR1 LNHDA, CDR2 SQIVND (reference sequence). CDR3 length equals 11 residues.

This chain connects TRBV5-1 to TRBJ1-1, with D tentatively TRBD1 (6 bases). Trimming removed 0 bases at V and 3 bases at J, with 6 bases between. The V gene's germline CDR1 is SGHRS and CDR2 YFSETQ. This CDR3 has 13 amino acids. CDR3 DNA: TGCGCCAGCAGCTTGGACAGGGACACTGAAGCTTTCTTT. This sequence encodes CASSLDRDTEAFF.

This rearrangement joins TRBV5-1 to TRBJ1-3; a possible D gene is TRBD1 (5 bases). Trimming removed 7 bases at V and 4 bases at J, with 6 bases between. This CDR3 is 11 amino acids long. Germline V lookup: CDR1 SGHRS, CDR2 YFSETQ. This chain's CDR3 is CASWGGNTIYF. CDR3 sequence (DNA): TGCGCCAGCTGGGGCGGAAACACCATATATTTT. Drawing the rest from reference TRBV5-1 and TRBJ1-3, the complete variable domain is KAGVTQTPRYLIKTRGQQVTLSCSPISGHRSVSWYQQTPGQGLQFLFEYFSETQRNKGNFPGRFSGRQFSNSRSEMNVSTLELGDSALYLCASWGGNTIYFGEGSWLTVV.

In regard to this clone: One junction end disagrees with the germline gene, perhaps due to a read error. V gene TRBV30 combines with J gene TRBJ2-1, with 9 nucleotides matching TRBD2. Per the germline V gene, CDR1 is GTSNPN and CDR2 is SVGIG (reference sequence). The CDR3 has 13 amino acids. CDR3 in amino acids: CAGRSGGNNEQFF. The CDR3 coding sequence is TGTGCCGGGAGGAGCGGGGGGAACAATGAGCAGTTCTTC. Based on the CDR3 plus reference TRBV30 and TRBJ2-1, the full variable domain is SQTIHQWPATLVQPVGSPLSLECTVEGTSNPNLYWYRQAAGRGLQLLFYSVGIGQISSEVPQNLSASRPQDRQFILSSKKLLLSDSGFYLCAGRSGGNNEQFFGPGTRLTVL.

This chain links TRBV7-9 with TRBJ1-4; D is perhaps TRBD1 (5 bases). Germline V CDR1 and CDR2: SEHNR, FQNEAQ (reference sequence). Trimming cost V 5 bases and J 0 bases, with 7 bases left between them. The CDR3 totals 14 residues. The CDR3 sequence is CASSGRATNEKLFF. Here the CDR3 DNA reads TGTGCCAGCAGCGGCAGGGCAACTAATGAAAAACTGTTTTTT.

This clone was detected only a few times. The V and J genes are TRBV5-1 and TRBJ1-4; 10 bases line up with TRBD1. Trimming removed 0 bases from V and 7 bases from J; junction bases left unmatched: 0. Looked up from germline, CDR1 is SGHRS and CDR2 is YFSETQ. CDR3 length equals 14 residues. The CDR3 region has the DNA TGCGCCAGCAGCTTGGGACAGGGGGCTGAAAAACTGTTTTTT. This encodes CASSLGQGAEKLFF.

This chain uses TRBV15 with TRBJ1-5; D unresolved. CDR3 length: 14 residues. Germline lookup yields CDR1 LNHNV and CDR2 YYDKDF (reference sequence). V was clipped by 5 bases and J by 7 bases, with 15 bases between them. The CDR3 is CATSFHPLEQPQHF. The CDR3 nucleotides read TGTGCCACCAGCTTTCACCCATTGGAGCAGCCCCAGCATTTT.

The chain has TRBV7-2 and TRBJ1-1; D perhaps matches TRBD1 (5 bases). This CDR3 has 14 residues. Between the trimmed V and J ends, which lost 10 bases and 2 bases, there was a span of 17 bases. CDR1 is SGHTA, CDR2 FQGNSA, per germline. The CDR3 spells CATAPRRVNTEAFF. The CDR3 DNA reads TGTGCCACCGCCCCCCGCAGGGTAAACACTGAAGCTTTCTTT.

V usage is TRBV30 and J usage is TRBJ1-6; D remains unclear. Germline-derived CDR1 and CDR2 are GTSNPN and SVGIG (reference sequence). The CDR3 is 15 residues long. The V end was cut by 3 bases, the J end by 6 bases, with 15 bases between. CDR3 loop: CAWSDQALLNSPLHF. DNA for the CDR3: TGTGCCTGGAGCGATCAGGCATTACTTAATTCACCCCTCCACTTT.

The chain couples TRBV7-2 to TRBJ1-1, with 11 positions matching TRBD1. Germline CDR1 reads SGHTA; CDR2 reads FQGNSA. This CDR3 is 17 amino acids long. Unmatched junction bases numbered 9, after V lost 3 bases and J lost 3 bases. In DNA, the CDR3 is TGTGCCAGCAGCTTTGCCCCGGGACAGGGGGATCACACTGAAGCTTTCTTT. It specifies CASSFAPGQGDHTEAFF.

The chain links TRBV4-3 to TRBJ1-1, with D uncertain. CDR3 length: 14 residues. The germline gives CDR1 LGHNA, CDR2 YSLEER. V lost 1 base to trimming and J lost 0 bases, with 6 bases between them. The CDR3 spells CASSQVSVNTEAFF. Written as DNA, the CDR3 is TGCGCCAGCAGCCAAGTTTCGGTGAACACTGAAGCTTTCTTT.

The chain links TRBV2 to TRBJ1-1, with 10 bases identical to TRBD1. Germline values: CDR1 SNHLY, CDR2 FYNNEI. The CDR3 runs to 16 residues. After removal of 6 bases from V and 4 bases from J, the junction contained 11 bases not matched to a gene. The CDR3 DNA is TGTGCCAGCAGGAAGACAGGGGGCGCGGTCCTCACTGAAGCTTTCTTT. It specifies CASRKTGGAVLTEAFF.

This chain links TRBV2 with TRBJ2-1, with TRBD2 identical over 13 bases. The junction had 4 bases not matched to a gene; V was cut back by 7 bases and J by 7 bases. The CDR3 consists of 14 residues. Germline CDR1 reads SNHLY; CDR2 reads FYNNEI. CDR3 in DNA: TGTGCCAGCATACTAGCGGGGGGGCAAAATGAGCAGTTCTTC. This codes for CASILAGGQNEQFF.

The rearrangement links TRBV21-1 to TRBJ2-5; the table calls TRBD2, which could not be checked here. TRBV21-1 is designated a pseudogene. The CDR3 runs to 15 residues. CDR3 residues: CASRQLEGILETQYF. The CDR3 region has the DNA TGTGCCAGCAGGCAACTAGAGGGTATTCTAGAGACCCAGTACTTC.

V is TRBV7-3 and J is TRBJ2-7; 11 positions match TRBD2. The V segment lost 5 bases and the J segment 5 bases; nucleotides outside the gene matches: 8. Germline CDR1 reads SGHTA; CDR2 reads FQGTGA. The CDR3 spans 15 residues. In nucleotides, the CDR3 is TGTGCCAGCAGCGTAGCGGGGGGGCCCCCCAACGAGCAGTACTTC. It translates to CASSVAGGPPNEQYF.

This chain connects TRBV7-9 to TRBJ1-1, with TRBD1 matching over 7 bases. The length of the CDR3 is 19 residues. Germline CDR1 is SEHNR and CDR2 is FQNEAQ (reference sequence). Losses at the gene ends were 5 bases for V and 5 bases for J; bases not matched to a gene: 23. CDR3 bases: TGTGCCAGCAGCCAAATTGGGGGTCCCGCAGGGGGAAAAGGGACTGAAGCTTTCTTT. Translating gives CASSQIGGPAGGKGTEAFF.

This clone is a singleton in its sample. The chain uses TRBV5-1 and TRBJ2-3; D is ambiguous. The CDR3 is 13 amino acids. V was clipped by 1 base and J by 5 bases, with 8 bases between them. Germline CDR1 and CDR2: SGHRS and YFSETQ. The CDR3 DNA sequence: TGCGCCAGCAGCTTGCGGTTTAGAGATACGCAGTATTTT. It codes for CASSLRFRDTQYF.